The TCR beta chain described here comes from a study of CD8 T cells in Susac syndrome (dated by TCRdb to the late 2010s). Study-level background: The study used repertoire sequencing to test whether antigen drove CD8+ T cell activation and differentiation in Susac syndrome. The clonality of the CD8+ T cell repertoire was compared across approximately 11 healthy donors, roughly 14 Susac syndrome patients and about 16 multiple sclerosis patients. Results and caveats for the whole study, not just this receptor: The study acknowledged that relatively few individuals were included in the TCR sequencing and HLA analysis.

High-throughput TCR beta sequencing profiled peripheral blood CD8+ and CD4+ T cells from healthy donors, Susac syndrome patients and multiple sclerosis patients. The multiple sclerosis controls were treatment-naive patients whose relapsing-remitting disease, either stable or active, fulfilled the revised McDonald criteria. CD8+ TEMRA cells were enriched by FACS, while bulk CD8+ and CD4+ T cells were purified by magnetic negative isolation. Blood was drawn into EDTA tubes, processed within 24 hours, and PBMCs were isolated by density gradient centrifugation. PBMCs destined for TCR sequencing were cryopreserved in liquid nitrogen and later thawed in a 37 °C water bath. The sorted or isolated CD4+, CD8+ and CD8+ TEMRA cells had a purity of 90% or higher. RNA was extracted with the RNeasy kit and 0.5 to 1 ug was reverse transcribed using random hexamers. The immunoSEQ multiplex PCR assay, which covers 54 Vbeta and 13 Jbeta segments, was used to amplify TCR beta CDR3 regions. Bias from PCR amplification was corrected by using a synthetic template baseline for primer optimization and for computational correction. As for the authors' bioinformatics: Reads were assigned to V, D and J genes according to IMGT and analyzed in immunoSEQ Analyzer, with only productive sequences retained. To calculate clonality, Shannon entropy was normalized by log2 of the number of productive unique sequences and then subtracted from one. Public and private clones were assessed among the 100 most prevalent clones of each patient and control. A clone was defined as Susac-specific if it was absent from the healthy and MS cohorts, from some 1,100 published viral clones and from other ImmuneACCESS disease sequences. TCRdb trimmed the raw reads at Q25, called clones with MiXCR and kept productive beta chains. Every distinct CDR3 protein forms one entry, paired with its most common genes and DNA. TCRdb assigned the V and J calls; the authors' analysis was not used. Across this sample there are roughly 120,000 distinct CDR3 sequences, with 80% to 95% seen only once. Clones ranked in the top ten supply approximately 0.29% of the sample.

Comments on this clonotype: The antigen it recognizes is unknown. No per-base quality is available; no much larger clone lies one base away.

V lost 0 bases and J lost 4 bases; the stretch between them is 0 bases long. CDR3 length: 12 amino acids, cysteine to phenylalanine. Only the CDR3 DNA is retained, 36 bases long and in frame from the first base. The germline V gene gives CDR1 as SGHVS and CDR2 as FNYEAQ. Material for sequencing was CD8+ T cells from PBMCs. This chain is built from TRBV7-6 and TRBJ2-2; too little of a D gene remains to name it. The source is a human donor with multiple sclerosis. The DNA sequence is TGTGCCAGCAGCTTAGCCACCGGGGAGCTGTTTTTT. This sequence encodes CASSLATGELFF.